This passage covers 18 T cell receptor beta chains from one sample sequenced in a study of shared clonotypes between healthy human individuals. TCRdb's table, derived via immunoSEQ multiplex PCR, lists solely in-frame clones and lacks some. Altogether 980,000 or so clones are present, around 80% being singletons, with the ten largest covering around 1.5%. Source material: memory CD4+ T cells sorted from blood. The subset denotes: CD45RA-negative fraction. The receptors here all came from a young man in good health.

The chain employs TRBV5-1 and TRBJ2-7; the match to TRBD1 covers 12 bases. The J segment lost 7 bases and the V segment lost 8 bases, leaving 10 bases of the junction unmatched. Germline V gene lookup returns CDR1 SGHRS and CDR2 YFSETQ. This CDR3 region has 14 residues. The CDR3 spells CASTGTGGAGEQYF. CDR3 DNA sequence: TGCGCCAGTACCGGGACAGGGGGCGCCGGGGAGCAGTACTTC.

This clone showed up many times. The gene calls are TRBV21-1 and TRBJ1-6. TRBV21-1 is a pseudogene. CDR3 size: 14 residues. The CDR3 is CASTRMSLLLPLHF. The CDR3 DNA follows: TGTGCCAGCACTAGGATGAGCCTCCTCCTTCCCCTCCACTTT.

V and J are TRBV18 and TRBJ1-1, with D possibly being TRBD1 (6 bases). V lost 4 bases to trimming and J lost 0 bases, with 9 bases between them. Germline lookup yields CDR1 KGHSH and CDR2 LQKENI. The CDR3 spans 14 residues. CDR3 residues: CASSRQDMNTEAFF. In DNA form, the CDR3 reads TGTGCCAGCTCACGACAGGACATGAACACTGAAGCTTTCTTT.

This rearrangement joins TRBV13 to TRBJ2-1, with 10 positions matching TRBD1. The germline CDR1 and CDR2 sequences are PRHDT and FYEKMQ (reference sequence). The CDR3 runs 18 residues. Losses at the gene ends were 5 bases for V and 4 bases for J; bases not matched to a gene: 14. The chain's CDR3 is CASSQGTGAILSYNEQFF. As DNA, the CDR3 is TGTGCCAGCAGCCAAGGGACAGGGGCGATCCTTTCTTACAATGAGCAGTTCTTC.

Many counts were recorded for this clone. The chain carries TRBV4-3 and TRBJ2-1; TRBD2 matches 12 bases. The V gene's germline CDR1 is LGHNA and CDR2 YSLEER. With 1 base clipped from V and 11 bases from J, the junction kept 6 bases outside the gene matches. The CDR3 contains 15 residues. CDR3 coding DNA: TGCGCCAGCAGCCAAGCTCTAGCGGGAGGGCCCAAGCAGTTCTTC. This codes for CASSQALAGGPKQFF.

This clone appeared a few times. CDR3: CAISEGRGETEAFF. CDR3 nucleotides: TGTGCCATCAGTGAAGGCAGGGGAGAGACTGAAGCTTTCTTT. The chain combines TRBV10-3 with TRBJ1-1; a weak D match, TRBD1 (6 bases). V was clipped by 3 bases and J by 5 bases, with 13 bases between them. Germline lookup yields CDR1 ENHRY and CDR2 SYGVKD. This CDR3 is built from 14 residues.

This chain joins TRBV5-4 and TRBJ1-2, with TRBD1 as a possible D gene (6 bases). Germline CDR1 SGHNT, CDR2 YYREEE (reference sequence). V lost 4 bases and J 3 bases, leaving 13 bases between the germline ends. The CDR3 has 14 amino acids. The CDR3, as DNA: TGTGCCAGCAGCGTCAAACAGGGATACTATGGCTACACCTTC. Translating gives CASSVKQGYYGYTF.

The gene calls are TRBV5-1 and TRBJ2-3, with D possibly TRBD2 on 5 matching bases. CDR3 length: 13 residues. V was trimmed by 0 bases and J by 8 bases, leaving 10 bases between them. CDR1 and CDR2 (germline): SGHRS, YFSETQ. CDR3 region: CASSLVPAGTQYF. The CDR3 nucleotides are TGCGCCAGCAGCTTGGTACCGGCGGGTACGCAGTATTTT.

This rearrangement joins TRBV6-5 to TRBJ1-2; 7 bases agree with TRBD1. V lost 2 bases and J lost 5; bases outside the gene matches: 11. The CDR3 runs 16 residues. Germline lookup yields CDR1 MNHEY and CDR2 SVGAGI. CDR3 amino acids: CASSYTRQGWGYGYTF. CDR3 DNA: TGTGCCAGCAGTTACACCAGACAGGGATGGGGTTATGGCTACACCTTC.

The V call is TRBV6-1, the J call TRBJ2-7, with D possibly TRBD2 on 5 matching bases. Looked up from germline, CDR1 is MNHNS and CDR2 is SASEGT. The CDR3 covers 13 residues. The V end lost 8 bases, the J end lost 0 bases, and 11 bases lay between the germline ends. Here the CDR3 DNA reads TGTGCCAGCTCTAGGGAGAGCTCCTACGAGCAGTACTTC. Residues: CASSRESSYEQYF.

The CDR3, as DNA: TGTGCCAGCAGTCCGGGACAGGGGTGGGAAGCTTTCTTT. This gives the protein CASSPGQGWEAFF. The chain couples TRBV6-1 to TRBJ1-1; 10 bases match TRBD1. Germline V gives CDR1 MNHNS, CDR2 SASEGT. With V trimmed by 5 bases and J by 8 bases, 5 bases remained unmatched. The CDR3 contains 13 residues.

The chain carries TRBV10-3 and TRBJ1-1, with 7 bases lining up with TRBD1. The germline V gene encodes CDR1 ENHRY and CDR2 SYGVKD. The V gene end was trimmed by 5 bases and the J gene end by 2 bases; junction bases not matched to a gene: 5. The CDR3 totals 14 residues. The CDR3 region is CAISPGQINTEAFF. The CDR3 coding sequence is TGTGCCATCAGTCCGGGACAGATAAACACTGAAGCTTTCTTT.

The chain combines TRBV4-1 with TRBJ2-1; 12 nucleotides agree with TRBD2. V dropped 3 bases and J dropped 5; count of bases not matched to a gene: 8. CDR1 MGHRA and CDR2 YSYEKL come from the germline V gene. The CDR3 has 17 amino acids. The DNA of the CDR3 is TGCGCCAGCAGCCAGCAAAGACTAGCGGGGGTTGACAATGAGCAGTTCTTC. Amino acids: CASSQQRLAGVDNEQFF.

V usage is TRBV6-5 and J usage is TRBJ1-1; D gene unclear. CDR3 length equals 14 residues. CDR1 and CDR2 from the germline V gene are MNHEY and SVGAGI. The germline V and J ends were trimmed by 6 bases and 0 bases, with 11 bases remaining between them. The CDR3 spells CASRQIKLNTEAFF. CDR3 sequence (DNA): TGTGCCAGCAGACAGATTAAACTGAACACTGAAGCTTTCTTT.

The rearrangement links TRBV9 to TRBJ2-2; possibly TRBD2 for D (7 bases). Germline V gene sequence: CDR1 SGDLS, CDR2 YYNGEE. The CDR3 loop spans 17 amino acids. V gave up 2 bases and J gave up 6 bases, with 20 bases separating them. The CDR3 coding sequence is TGTGCCAGCAGCGTGGCCCGGGCCCGAGGGGGGGCCGGGGAGCTGTTTTTT. Protein product: CASSVARARGGAGELFF.

The chain has TRBV7-3 and TRBJ1-1; 7 bases match TRBD1. The CDR3 is made up of 15 amino acids. J gave up 4 bases and V 2 bases, and 7 bases lay outside the gene matches. Germline lookup yields CDR1 SGHTA and CDR2 FQGTGA. The CDR3 protein is CASSLEGAPGTEAFF. CDR3 in DNA: TGTGCCAGCAGCTTAGAGGGGGCGCCGGGCACTGAAGCTTTCTTT.

This clone was counted between two and nine times. The chain has TRBV4-1 and TRBJ2-7; TRBD2 aligns across 9 bases. With 1 base clipped from V and 0 bases from J, the junction kept 7 bases outside the gene matches. This CDR3 is 17 amino acids long. The germline gives CDR1 MGHRA, CDR2 YSYEKL. CDR3 sequence: CASSQGQTSGTSYEQYF. In nucleotides, the CDR3 is TGCGCCAGCAGCCAAGGTCAGACTAGCGGTACCTCCTACGAGCAGTACTTC.

The chain uses TRBV6-5 and TRBJ2-5; the D is unclear. Germline loops: CDR1 MNHEY, CDR2 SVGAGI. The CDR3 loop spans 11 amino acids. V was shortened by 6 bases and J by 4 bases, with 6 bases between the two germline ends. Written as DNA, the CDR3 is TGTGCCAGCAGATCTCGAGAGACCCAGTACTTC. This gives the protein CASRSRETQYF.